Presented here are 29 T cell receptor beta chains from one specimen sequenced in a study of cytomegalovirus exposure and HLA in healthy donors. PCR amplification relied on 60 Vbeta primers (plus 13 Jbeta primers). Generated by immunoSEQ multiplex PCR, the TCRdb table keeps only in-frame clones and is missing some. The profile shows 200,000 to 250,000 clones, 82% of them singletons. The sample consisted of PBMCs. These TCRs come from a woman aged 40-49 years in good health and CMV-seronegative.

This clone has just one count. The rearrangement joins TRBV18 to TRBJ2-3; D is perhaps TRBD1 (5 bases). Trimming took 2 bases from V and 5 from J, leaving 8 bases between them. The germline CDR1 and CDR2 sequences are KGHSH and LQKENI. This CDR3 contains 13 residues. CDR3 sequence reads: CASSPGAGDTQYF. The CDR3, as DNA: TGTGCCAGCTCACCAGGGGCAGGAGATACGCAGTATTTT. The whole variable domain, filled in from reference TRBV18 and TRBJ2-3, reads NAGVMQNPRHLVRRRGQEARLRCSPMKGHSHVYWYRQLPEEGLKFMVYLQKENIIDESGMPKERFSAEFPKEGPSILRIQQVVRGDSAAYFCASSPGAGDTQYFGPGTRLTVL.

V gene TRBV7-9 combines with J gene TRBJ1-2, with a possible D match to TRBD1 (5 bases). V lost 5 bases and J lost 4, with 17 bases in between. The CDR3 sequence is 15 residues long. Germline values: CDR1 SEHNR, CDR2 FQNEAQ (reference sequence). This CDR3 reads CASSDDSKRFYGYTF. The DNA for the CDR3 is TGTGCCAGCAGCGACGACAGCAAACGTTTCTATGGCTACACCTTC.

The chain uses TRBV30 and TRBJ1-3; D gene ambiguous. There are 19 residues in the CDR3. CDR1 is GTSNPN and CDR2 is SVGIG in the germline V gene (reference sequence). V lost 0 bases, J lost 0 bases, and 21 bases lay in between. This CDR3 is CAWSVLGLSQKDSGNTIYF. The CDR3, as DNA: TGTGCCTGGAGTGTACTAGGTCTCTCTCAGAAGGACTCTGGAAACACCATATATTTT.

The gene calls are TRBV6-1 and TRBJ2-5; 12 nucleotides line up with TRBD1. In germline, CDR1 is MNHNS, CDR2 SASEGT. The CDR3 loop spans 15 amino acids. The V and J ends lost 6 bases and 5 bases, in that order; junction bases with no gene match: 7. CDR3 in DNA: TGTGCCAGCAGCACGGGACAGGGGGCTGGGGAGACCCAGTACTTC. It encodes CASSTGQGAGETQYF.

V and J are TRBV19 and TRBJ1-4; TRBD1 matches at 7 bases. In germline, CDR1 is LNHDA, CDR2 SQIVND (reference sequence). The J segment lost 8 bases and the V segment lost 7 bases, leaving 7 bases of the junction unmatched. The CDR3 has 13 amino acids. The CDR3 DNA sequence: TGTGCCAGTACGGGGACAGCAAGCGAAAAACTGTTTTTT. The encoded protein is CASTGTASEKLFF.

The chain carries TRBV2 and TRBJ1-2, with 11 bases matching TRBD1. J lost 4 bases, V lost 6 bases, and 7 bases had no gene match. The CDR3 loop spans 15 amino acids. Germline V gene data show CDR1 as SNHLY and CDR2 as FYNNEI. DNA of the CDR3: TGTGCCAGCAGGGAACCGGGACAGGGGGGCTATGGCTACACCTTC. Protein product: CASREPGQGGYGYTF.

The V and J genes are TRBV9 and TRBJ2-7; D is perhaps TRBD1 (6 bases). V was clipped by 3 bases and J by 8 bases, with 18 bases between them. The CDR3 extends over 14 amino acids. CDR1 and CDR2 from the germline V gene are SGDLS and YYNGEE. CDR3 sequence: CASSANSGTPKQYF. In DNA, the CDR3 is TGTGCCAGCAGCGCAAATTCCGGGACACCTAAGCAGTACTTC.

The rearrangement links TRBV27 to TRBJ2-1, with TRBD2 identical over 11 bases. CDR1 and CDR2 from the germline V gene are MNHEY and SMNVEV (reference sequence). The CDR3 has 15 residues. V shed 2 bases and J 7 bases; nucleotides not matched to a gene: 4. CDR3 in amino acids: CASSLGLAGGNEQFF. CDR3 in DNA: TGTGCCAGCAGTTTAGGGCTAGCGGGGGGTAATGAGCAGTTCTTC.

This clone occurred once. This chain links TRBV7-6 with TRBJ2-7, with TRBD1 matching 7 bases. CDR3 size: 14 residues. Per germline, CDR1 SGHVS and CDR2 FNYEAQ. V shed 5 bases and J 6 bases; nucleotides not matched to a gene: 10. CDR3 bases: TGTGCCAGCAGCCTGGACAGGTACAGTATCGAGCAGTACTTC. This translates into CASSLDRYSIEQYF.

The chain carries TRBV14 and TRBJ2-5; the match to TRBD2 covers 16 bases. The CDR3 spans 18 residues. J gave up 5 bases and V 4 bases, and 10 bases lay outside the gene matches. From germline, CDR1 is SGHDN and CDR2 FVKESK. CDR3 protein: CASSRRPGTSGGAETQYF. The CDR3 nucleotides are TGTGCCAGCAGCCGTCGTCCCGGGACTAGCGGGGGGGCCGAGACCCAGTACTTC.

The V call is TRBV7-8, the J call TRBJ2-2, with TRBD2 matching over 8 bases. The junction had 2 bases not matched to a gene; V was cut back by 2 bases and J by 3 bases. The CDR3 has 15 residues. Germline CDR1 is SGHVS and CDR2 is FQNEAQ. This CDR3 reads CASSLPGGHTGELFF. CDR3 bases: TGTGCCAGCAGCTTACCGGGAGGGCACACCGGGGAGCTGTTTTTT.

The V gene is TRBV6-1, the J gene TRBJ1-3; 7 bases match TRBD1. CDR1 MNHNS and CDR2 SASEGT come from the germline V gene. This CDR3 comprises 15 residues. After removal of 2 bases from V and 4 bases from J, the junction contained 5 bases not matched to a gene. The CDR3 is CASSERQGSGNTIYF. The CDR3 DNA sequence: TGTGCCAGCAGTGAACGACAGGGATCCGGAAACACCATATATTTT.

This clone appeared a single time. The chain joins TRBV2 to TRBJ2-3, with TRBD2 identical over 14 bases. Per germline, CDR1 SNHLY and CDR2 FYNNEI. V gave up 6 bases and J gave up 5 bases; unmatched junction bases: 7. The length of the CDR3 is 16 residues. CDR3 DNA sequence: TGTGCCAGCAGCCGGACTAGCGGGGGGATTATAGATACGCAGTATTTT. Its protein product is CASSRTSGGIIDTQYF.

This chain joins TRBV5-8 and TRBJ2-5, with D unresolved. There are 11 residues in the CDR3. CDR1 is SGHTS, CDR2 YDEGEE, per germline. The V end lost 3 bases, the J end lost 5 bases, and 5 bases lay between the germline ends. The chain's CDR3 is CASSSHETQYF. The CDR3 DNA follows: TGTGCCAGCAGCTCCCATGAGACCCAGTACTTC.

The chain recombines TRBV7-9 with TRBJ1-2; D is perhaps TRBD1 (6 bases). The germline gives CDR1 SEHNR, CDR2 FQNEAQ (reference sequence). The CDR3 sequence is 13 residues long. With 2 bases removed from V and 8 bases from J, the gap between germline ends came to 12 bases. CDR3 region: CASSLNSQGGYTF. In DNA, the CDR3 is TGTGCCAGCAGCTTAAACAGCCAGGGGGGCTACACCTTC. The complete variable domain, with remaining parts taken from reference TRBV7-9 and TRBJ1-2, reads DTGVSQNPRHKITKRGQNVTFRCDPISEHNRLYWYRQTLGQGPEFLTYFQNEAQLEKSRLLSDRFSAERPKGSFSTLEIQRTEQGDSAMYLCASSLNSQGGYTFGSGTRLTVV.

The gene calls are TRBV28 and TRBJ1-2; 7 bases fit TRBD1. CDR1 and CDR2 (germline): MDHEN, SYDVKM. V trimming: 5 bases; J trimming: 6 bases; junction bases outside the gene matches: 9. CDR3 length: 14 amino acids. CDR3 sequence reads: CASSPITDRDGYTF. The CDR3 DNA sequence: TGTGCCAGCAGTCCCATAACTGACAGGGATGGCTACACCTTC.

V and J are TRBV6-6 and TRBJ2-1; 11 positions match TRBD2. This CDR3 has 16 amino acids. Germline V lookup: CDR1 MNHNY, CDR2 SVGAGI (reference sequence). Unmatched junction bases numbered 4, after V lost 2 bases and J lost 4 bases. CDR3 amino acids: CASSYQLAGAYNEQFF. In DNA form, the CDR3 reads TGTGCCAGCAGTTACCAACTAGCGGGGGCTTACAATGAGCAGTTCTTC.

The chain links TRBV5-6 to TRBJ1-5; a possible D gene is TRBD1 (5 bases). The V gene lost 1 base and the J gene lost 7 bases, with 21 bases spanning the gap. Per the germline V gene, CDR1 is SGHDT and CDR2 is YYEEEE. This CDR3 has 17 amino acids. CDR3 residues: CASSLQGPGGRIQPQHF. CDR3 sequence (DNA): TGTGCCAGCAGCTTGCAGGGCCCGGGGGGGAGGATCCAGCCCCAGCATTTT. Based on the CDR3 plus reference TRBV5-6 and TRBJ1-5, the full variable domain is DAGVTQSPTHLIKTRGQQVTLRCSPKSGHDTVSWYQQALGQGPQFIFQYYEEEERQRGNFPDRFSGHQFPNYSSELNVNALLLGDSALYLCASSLQGPGGRIQPQHFGDGTRLSIL.

The rearrangement links TRBV11-2 to TRBJ2-7; 11 nucleotides line up with TRBD1. The J segment lost 0 bases and the V segment lost 0 bases, leaving 4 bases of the junction unmatched. This CDR3 has 17 amino acids. Germline CDR1 SGHAT, CDR2 FQNNGV. This chain's CDR3 is CASSLEPGQGASYEQYF. The CDR3 nucleotides read TGTGCCAGCAGCTTAGAGCCCGGACAGGGGGCCTCCTACGAGCAGTACTTC. Full variable domain (rest looked up from reference TRBV11-2 and TRBJ2-7): EAGVAQSPRYKIIEKRQSVAFWCNPISGHATLYWYQQILGQGPKLLIQFQNNGVVDDSQLPKDRFSAERLKGVDSTLKIQPAKLEDSAVYLCASSLEPGQGASYEQYFGPGTRLTVT.

This clone appeared a single time. The genes are TRBV18 and TRBJ2-7; 7 positions agree with TRBD2. With V trimmed by 6 bases and J by 0 bases, 8 bases remained unmatched. Germline CDR1 and CDR2: KGHSH and LQKENI. The CDR3 sequence is 15 residues long. The CDR3 coding sequence is TGTGCCAGCTCCCCTAAGCGGGGTAGCTCCTACGAGCAGTACTTC. It codes for CASSPKRGSSYEQYF.

This chain uses TRBV28 with TRBJ1-1, with TRBD1 as a possible D gene (6 bases). The germline V gene has CDR1 MDHEN and CDR2 SYDVKM. The CDR3 loop spans 16 amino acids. With 6 bases removed from V and 0 bases from J, the gap between germline ends came to 17 bases. CDR3 region: CASSLTTGRLNTEAFF. The CDR3 coding sequence is TGTGCCAGCAGCCTAACAACAGGGCGCTTGAACACTGAAGCTTTCTTT.

This rearrangement joins TRBV30 to TRBJ1-1, with D possibly matching TRBD1 (5 bases). The V end was cut by 1 base, the J end by 8 bases, with 8 bases between. Germline V CDR1 and CDR2: GTSNPN, SVGIG (reference sequence). The CDR3 is 11 residues long. The CDR3 bases are TGTGCCTGGAGTGGTGGGGCCGAAGCTTTCTTT. Translated, it gives CAWSGGAEAFF.

The chain joins TRBV15 to TRBJ2-1; the match to TRBD1 covers 8 bases. This CDR3 contains 15 residues. V lost 0 bases and J lost 11; bases outside the gene matches: 9. Germline V CDR1 and CDR2: LNHNV, YYDKDF (reference sequence). As DNA, the CDR3 is TGTGCCACCAGCAGAGACTCCCCTACAGGGGGTAAGCAGTTCTTC. It is translated as CATSRDSPTGGKQFF. The full variable domain, rest sourced from reference TRBV15 and TRBJ2-1, is DAMVIQNPRYQVTQFGKPVTLSCSQTLNHNVMYWYQQKSSQAPKLLFHYYDKDFNNEADTPDNFQSRRPNTSFCFLDIRSPGLGDTAMYLCATSRDSPTGGKQFFGPGTRLTVL.

The chain has TRBV19 and TRBJ2-3, with D possibly matching TRBD2 (5 bases). CDR1 and CDR2 (germline): LNHDA, SQIVND (reference sequence). The CDR3 contains 14 residues. V was pared by 3 bases and J by 2 bases, with 9 bases between. The CDR3 DNA reads TGTGCCAGTAGTATTGGACTTATCACAGATACGCAGTATTTT. It codes for CASSIGLITDTQYF.

CDR3 DNA sequence: TGTGCCAGCAGCCAAGAACTCCTGACAGCTGAGCAGTTCTTC. Its protein is CASSQELLTAEQFF. The rearrangement uses TRBV4-2 and TRBJ2-1, with D possibly being TRBD1 (5 bases). Germline assignment: CDR1 LGHNA and CDR2 YNFKEQ. CDR3 length: 14 amino acids. V was shortened by 0 bases and J by 9 bases, with 12 bases between the two germline ends.

This clone has a single count. This sequence joins TRBV27 and TRBJ1-2; 7 nucleotides agree with TRBD1. CDR1 is MNHEY, CDR2 SMNVEV, per germline (reference sequence). Unmatched junction bases numbered 11, after V lost 8 bases and J lost 8 bases. The CDR3 runs to 13 residues. The CDR3 DNA reads TGTGCCAGCGGGGACCAGGGGGGACTCGGCTACACCTTC. Translation gives CASGDQGGLGYTF.

This clone was detected a few times. The chain recombines TRBV6-5 with TRBJ1-4, with D hard to call. Germline CDR1 MNHEY, CDR2 SVGAGI. This CDR3 spans 15 amino acids. Trimming cost V 6 bases and J 2 bases, with 13 bases left between them. The CDR3 region has the DNA TGTGCCAGCAGCCCCTCCCCGGGGACTAATGAAAAACTGTTTTTT. It encodes CASSPSPGTNEKLFF.

This clone was counted only a few times. This chain links TRBV5-1 with TRBJ2-7; maybe TRBD1 (5 bases). V lost 4 bases and J lost 5, with 13 bases in between. The germline CDR1 and CDR2 sequences are SGHRS and YFSETQ. The CDR3 loop spans 13 amino acids. As DNA, the CDR3 is TGCGCCAGCAGCCGGCCAGGGATCCACGAGCAGTACTTC. Amino acids: CASSRPGIHEQYF.

The CDR3 nucleotides are TGCAGTACGACTCGAGCAGATACGCAGTATTTT. It specifies CSTTRADTQYF. This chain links TRBV20-1 with TRBJ2-3; D is unclear. Germline loops: CDR1 DFQATT, CDR2 SNEGSKA (reference sequence). Between the trimmed V and J ends, which lost 8 bases and 4 bases, there was a span of 10 bases. The CDR3 consists of 11 residues.